This TCR beta chain is from a study of Graves' ophthalmopathy and Graves' hyperthyroidism. Study-wide results and caveats: Classification of ophthalmopathy versus stable hyperthyroidism by a 13-signature model yielded approximately 90% sensitivity and 70% to 83% specificity. The study's model predicted ophthalmopathy progression at approximately 70% sensitivity and about 72% specificity.

Investigators amplified TCR beta CDR3 regions from RNA transcripts. RT-PCR in the first round used HTBI primers; a second-round multiplex PCR followed. One entry per CDR3 protein, called by TCRdb with MiXCR from the multiplex PCR reads. The sample yields fewer than 400,000 distinct CDR3 sequences, about a sixth seen once. Donors with ophthalmopathy: moderate-to-severe activity, CAS ≥3, NOSPECS ≥4, duration under 3 months. Other autoimmune diseases, uncontrolled infections, pregnancy and lactation each led to patient exclusion. Trimming shortened V by 5 bases and J by 3 bases, and 11 bases separated the two germline ends. Germline values: CDR1 MNHEY, CDR2 SVGEGT. The CDR3 totals 13 residues. This clonotype was seen at least ten times. The target antigen is unknown.

Sequencing was carried out using peripheral blood. The chain links TRBV6-2 or TRBV6-3 to TRBJ2-7; possibly TRBD2 for D (6 bases). The TCR originated in a woman between 18 and 29 years old with Graves' ophthalmopathy. Here the CDR3 DNA reads TGTGCCAGCAGTCCATGGAGGGACTACGAGCAGTACTTC. It translates to CASSPWRDYEQYF.